The 15 T cell receptor beta chains below were found in one sample sequenced in a study of T cells in women clearing cervical HPV infection. Only in-frame clones appear in the TCRdb table, and some are missing; sequencing was by immunoSEQ multiplex PCR. The sample has roughly 32,000 clones. The material sequenced was blood buffy coat. The receptor set was obtained from a woman aged 18 to 75 with a cervical HPV16 infection that either progressed to CIN3+ or cleared (not recorded which).

Concerning this clone: The read halts 3 residues ahead of the CDR3 end, with the missing end drawn from the germline J gene. The rearrangement links TRBV19 to TRBJ1-4; D perhaps matches TRBD1 (5 bases). The CDR3 is 14 residues long. Germline V gene data show CDR1 as LNHDA and CDR2 as SQIVND (reference sequence). V was cut by 7 bases and J by 7 bases, with 16 bases left in between. The CDR3 loop reads CASNSGQGAEKLFF. Partial CDR3 DNA: TGTGCCAGTAATAGCGGGCAGGGAGCTGAAAAA.

To note about this clone: The read falls 3 residues short of the CDR3 end, and the missing part is taken from the germline J gene. This chain connects TRBV30 to TRBJ1-1; D call uncertain. V was trimmed by 2 bases and J by 1 base, leaving 8 bases between them. Germline CDR1 is GTSNPN and CDR2 is SVGIG (reference sequence). The CDR3 has 13 amino acids. The CDR3 here is CAWSPRQNTEAFF. The part of the CDR3 DNA that was read is TGTGCCTGGAGTCCTCGACAGAACACTGAA.

As for this clone: Sequencing ends 3 residues short of the CDR3 end; the germline J gene provides the rest. The chain employs TRBV4-1 and TRBJ2-7; 8 positions agree with TRBD2. This CDR3 comprises 17 residues. V dropped 4 bases and J dropped 4; count of bases not matched to a gene: 15. Germline CDR1 reads MGHRA; CDR2 reads YSYEKL. CDR3 DNA (partial): TGCGCCAGCAGCCTAAGGGGAGGACGGGAGGGAAGTTACGAG. Its protein is CASSLRGGREGSYE. The complete CDR3 sequence is CASSLRGGREGSYEQYF.

The covered CDR3 bases are TGTGCCAGCAGCTTAGGGACAGGGGGCTACAATGAC. It specifies CASSLGTGGYND. The full-length CDR3 reads as CASSLGTGGYNDYTF. This chain connects TRBV7-2 to TRBJ1-2, with 11 nucleotides matching TRBD1. The sequence runs out 3 residues before the end of the CDR3; the remainder is reconstructed from the germline J gene. CDR1 SGHTA and CDR2 FQGNSA come from the germline V gene. CDR3 length: 15 amino acids.

About this clone: The read ends 3 residues before the CDR3 terminus; that terminus is restored from the germline J gene. The chain uses TRBV5-1 and TRBJ2-3, with TRBD1 matching 9 bases. This CDR3 comprises 17 residues. Germline lookup yields CDR1 SGHRS and CDR2 YFSETQ. V trimming: 2 bases; J trimming: 4 bases; junction bases outside the gene matches: 11. The CDR3 protein is CASSLAAGTGNADTQYF. Incomplete CDR3 DNA: TGCGCCAGCAGCTTAGCTGCCGGGACAGGGAACGCAGATACG.

In the case of this clone: The CDR3 is cut off 3 residues early in the read; its end comes from the germline J gene. The chain links TRBV7-3 to TRBJ2-3; 7 nucleotides align to TRBD1. V was pared by 5 bases and J by 0 bases, with 5 bases of the junction left unmatched. This CDR3 is 15 amino acids long. CDR1 is SGHTA, CDR2 FQGTGA, per germline. The CDR3 region is CASSQGQASTDTQYF. The covered CDR3 bases are TGTGCCAGCAGCCAAGGACAGGCCAGCACAGATACG.

Turning to this clone: The read is 3 residues too short to cover the CDR3 end, so that end is filled in from the germline J gene. The chain recombines TRBV7-2 with TRBJ1-5, with 7 bases lining up with TRBD1. CDR1 is SGHTA and CDR2 is FQGNSA in the germline V gene. The CDR3 runs to 15 residues. Trimming took 2 bases from V and 3 from J; bases not matched to a gene: 4. The CDR3 spells CASSLLQGLNQPQHF. Incomplete CDR3 DNA: TGTGCCAGCAGCTTACTACAGGGGCTCAATCAGCCC.

About this clone: Read coverage stops 3 residues before the CDR3 terminus; the germline J gene supplies the remainder. The V and J genes are TRBV5-1 and TRBJ1-4; 9 bases align to TRBD1. Germline V gene data show CDR1 as SGHRS and CDR2 as YFSETQ. V lost 1 base and J lost 7; bases outside the gene matches: 11. The CDR3 totals 17 residues. The CDR3: CASSLTGTGTAIEKLFF. The CDR3 bases that were read are TGCGCCAGCAGCTTGACCGGGACAGGGACGGCTATTGAAAAA. Combining the CDR3 with reference TRBV5-1 and TRBJ1-4 gives the whole variable domain KAGVTQTPRYLIKTRGQQVTLSCSPISGHRSVSWYQQTPGQGLQFLFEYFSETQRNKGNFPGRFSGRQFSNSRSEMNVSTLELGDSALYLCASSLTGTGTAIEKLFFGSGTQLSVL.

For this clone: The CDR3 end lies 3 residues beyond the end of the read and is filled in from the germline J gene. The genes are TRBV20-1 and TRBJ2-1; TRBD1 matches at 10 bases. Germline CDR1 reads DFQATT; CDR2 reads SNEGSKA (reference sequence). This CDR3 is built from 13 residues. The junction had 3 bases not matched to a gene; V was cut back by 3 bases and J by 7 bases. Incomplete CDR3 DNA: TGCAGTGCTAGTGGGGACAGGGGAAATGAG. Amino acids: CSASGDRGNE. The complete CDR3 sequence is CSASGDRGNEQFF.

Comment on this clone: The read is 3 residues too short to cover the CDR3 end, so that end is filled in from the germline J gene. The rearrangement joins TRBV18 to TRBJ1-2, with TRBD1 matching over 9 bases. From germline, CDR1 is KGHSH and CDR2 LQKENI. CDR3 length: 14 amino acids. CDR3 DNA, as far as it was read: TGTGCCAGCTCACCGACAGGGGGAGTTAATGAC. This sequence encodes CASSPTGGVND. The whole CDR3 protein reads CASSPTGGVNDYTF.

This CDR3 reads CASSDSLITSTDTQYF. Partial CDR3 DNA: TGTGCCAGCAGTGATTCTCTAATTACTAGCACAGATACG. The chain uses TRBV6-1 and TRBJ2-3; no definite D call. Sequencing ends 3 residues short of the CDR3 end; the germline J gene provides the rest. From germline, CDR1 is MNHNS and CDR2 SASEGT. Trimming pared 3 bases from V and 0 bases from J, leaving 13 bases between. CDR3 length: 16 amino acids.

With respect to this clone: The read comes to an end 3 residues before the CDR3 does, leaving the germline J gene to fill in the end. The chain links TRBV20-1 to TRBJ2-1, with 10 bases fitting TRBD1. CDR3 size: 16 residues. Germline V gene lookup returns CDR1 DFQATT and CDR2 SNEGSKA (reference sequence). With V trimmed by 0 bases and J by 6 bases, 8 bases remained unmatched. The sequenced part of the CDR3 DNA is TGCAGTGCTAGAGAAGTTCGACAGGGGGCGAGCAATGAG. Translating gives CSAREVRQGASNE. The complete CDR3 reads CSAREVRQGASNEQFF.

The sequenced CDR3 bases are TGTGCCAGCAGCTCCCCCTTTAGCGGGACTACCTACGAG. As protein: CASSSPFSGTTYE. The whole CDR3 reads CASSSPFSGTTYEQYF. The chain links TRBV7-8 to TRBJ2-7; TRBD2 agrees at 8 bases. Read data end 3 residues before the CDR3 end; the end is taken from the germline J gene. This CDR3 contains 16 residues. After removal of 4 bases from V and 2 bases from J, the junction contained 10 bases not matched to a gene. The germline CDR1 and CDR2 sequences are SGHVS and FQNEAQ. The full variable domain, in which reference TRBV7-8 and TRBJ2-7 provide the parts outside the CDR3, is GAGVSQSPRYKVAKRGQDVALRCDPISGHVSLFWYQQALGQGPEFLTYFQNEAQLDKSGLPSDRFFAERPEGSVSTLKIQRTQQEDSAVYLCASSSPFSGTTYEQYFGPGTRLTVT.

Comments on this clone: The read terminates 3 residues ahead of where the CDR3 ends, so the germline J gene completes it. The chain couples TRBV5-1 to TRBJ1-5; 7 bases are a match to TRBD1. The germline CDR1 and CDR2 sequences are SGHRS and YFSETQ. The CDR3 runs to 13 residues. V lost 4 bases, J lost 7 bases, and 5 bases stayed unmatched. The sequenced CDR3 bases are TGCGCCAGCAGCCAGGGGGTAGAACAGCCC. Translation gives CASSQGVEQP. The whole CDR3 is CASSQGVEQPQHF.

Turning to this clone: The missing CDR3 end, 3 residues past where the read stops, is filled in from the germline J gene. This rearrangement joins TRBV7-2 to TRBJ2-1, with 8 bases matching TRBD2. Germline V lookup: CDR1 SGHTA, CDR2 FQGNSA. The CDR3 totals 16 residues. J was trimmed by 8 bases and V by 4 bases; bases with no gene match: 13. The CDR3 here is CASSSASGRGLYEQFF. The CDR3 bases that were read are TGTGCCAGCAGCTCAGCAAGCGGGAGAGGTCTGTATGAG.